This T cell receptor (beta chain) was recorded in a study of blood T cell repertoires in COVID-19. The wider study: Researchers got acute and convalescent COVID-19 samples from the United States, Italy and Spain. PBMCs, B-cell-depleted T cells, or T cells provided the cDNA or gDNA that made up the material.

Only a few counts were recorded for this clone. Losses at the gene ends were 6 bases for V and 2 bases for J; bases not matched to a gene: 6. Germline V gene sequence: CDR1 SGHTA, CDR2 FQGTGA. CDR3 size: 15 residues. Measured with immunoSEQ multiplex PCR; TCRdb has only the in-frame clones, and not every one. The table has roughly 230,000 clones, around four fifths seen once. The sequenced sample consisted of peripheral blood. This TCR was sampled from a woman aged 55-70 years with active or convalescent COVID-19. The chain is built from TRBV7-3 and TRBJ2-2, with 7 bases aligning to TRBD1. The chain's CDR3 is CASSQGQVNTGELFF. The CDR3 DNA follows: TGTGCCAGCAGTCAAGGACAGGTTAACACCGGGGAGCTGTTTTTT.